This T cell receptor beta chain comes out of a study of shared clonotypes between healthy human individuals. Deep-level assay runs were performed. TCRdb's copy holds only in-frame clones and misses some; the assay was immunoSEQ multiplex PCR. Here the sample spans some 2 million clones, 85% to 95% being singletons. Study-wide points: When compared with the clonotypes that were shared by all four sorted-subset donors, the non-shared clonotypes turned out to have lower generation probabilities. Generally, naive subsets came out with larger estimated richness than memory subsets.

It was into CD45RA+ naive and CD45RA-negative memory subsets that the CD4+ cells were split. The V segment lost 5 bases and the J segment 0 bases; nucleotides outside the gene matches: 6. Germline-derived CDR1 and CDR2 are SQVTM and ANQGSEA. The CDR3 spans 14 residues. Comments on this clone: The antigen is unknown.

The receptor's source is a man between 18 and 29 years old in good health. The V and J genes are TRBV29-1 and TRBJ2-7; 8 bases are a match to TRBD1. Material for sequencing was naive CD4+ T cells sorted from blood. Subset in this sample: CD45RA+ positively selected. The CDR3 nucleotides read TGCAGCGTTTCCTCGACAGGGGCCTCCTACGAGCAGTACTTC. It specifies CSVSSTGASYEQYF.